This TCR beta chain was obtained from a study of T cell repertoires in cytomegalovirus infection. General observations from the study: Within the response measured ex vivo, HLA-C-restricted CMV-specific TCR beta clonotypes were dominant.

TCRdb ran MiXCR on the reads and lists one entry per CDR3 protein. Of about 270,000 distinct CDR3 sequences in the sample, about 20% are singletons; the top ten hold approximately 19%. Germline assignment: CDR1 SGDLS and CDR2 YYNGEE. The CDR3 covers 20 residues. With V trimmed by 4 bases and J by 0 bases, 14 bases remained unmatched. In the case of this clonotype: Its antigen is currently unknown.

The receptor comes from a human donor in good health (CMV status not recorded). Some clones in this sample may be carry-over from other donors' samples. Sequenced material: cultured PBMCs, taken from culture after CMV antigen stimulation. The chain couples TRBV9 to TRBJ2-1; 12 nucleotides align to TRBD2. The CDR3 protein is CASSPQGGLAGTSSYNEQFF. The DNA of the CDR3 is TGTGCCAGCAGCCCCCAGGGCGGACTAGCGGGGACGAGCTCCTACAATGAGCAGTTCTTC.